A single T cell receptor (beta chain) is shown here with its context. This entry is derived from a study of immune characterization of retroperitoneal liposarcoma. Via MiXCR, TCRdb re-called the PCR reads, giving one row per CDR3 protein. The sample carries about 10,000 distinct CDR3 sequences, 28% recorded once. The CDR3 has 14 amino acids. V was clipped by 5 bases and J by 7 bases; unmatched bases: 4. Germline V lookup: CDR1 SGHVS, CDR2 FNYEAQ. What was sequenced was tumor tissue. V gene TRBV7-6 combines with J gene TRBJ1-4; 10 bases are shared with TRBD1. The clonotype comes from a male donor with retroperitoneal liposarcoma. In DNA form, the CDR3 reads TGTGCCAGCAGCAAGACAGGGGGCAGTGAAAAACTGTTTTTT. It specifies CASSKTGGSEKLFF.